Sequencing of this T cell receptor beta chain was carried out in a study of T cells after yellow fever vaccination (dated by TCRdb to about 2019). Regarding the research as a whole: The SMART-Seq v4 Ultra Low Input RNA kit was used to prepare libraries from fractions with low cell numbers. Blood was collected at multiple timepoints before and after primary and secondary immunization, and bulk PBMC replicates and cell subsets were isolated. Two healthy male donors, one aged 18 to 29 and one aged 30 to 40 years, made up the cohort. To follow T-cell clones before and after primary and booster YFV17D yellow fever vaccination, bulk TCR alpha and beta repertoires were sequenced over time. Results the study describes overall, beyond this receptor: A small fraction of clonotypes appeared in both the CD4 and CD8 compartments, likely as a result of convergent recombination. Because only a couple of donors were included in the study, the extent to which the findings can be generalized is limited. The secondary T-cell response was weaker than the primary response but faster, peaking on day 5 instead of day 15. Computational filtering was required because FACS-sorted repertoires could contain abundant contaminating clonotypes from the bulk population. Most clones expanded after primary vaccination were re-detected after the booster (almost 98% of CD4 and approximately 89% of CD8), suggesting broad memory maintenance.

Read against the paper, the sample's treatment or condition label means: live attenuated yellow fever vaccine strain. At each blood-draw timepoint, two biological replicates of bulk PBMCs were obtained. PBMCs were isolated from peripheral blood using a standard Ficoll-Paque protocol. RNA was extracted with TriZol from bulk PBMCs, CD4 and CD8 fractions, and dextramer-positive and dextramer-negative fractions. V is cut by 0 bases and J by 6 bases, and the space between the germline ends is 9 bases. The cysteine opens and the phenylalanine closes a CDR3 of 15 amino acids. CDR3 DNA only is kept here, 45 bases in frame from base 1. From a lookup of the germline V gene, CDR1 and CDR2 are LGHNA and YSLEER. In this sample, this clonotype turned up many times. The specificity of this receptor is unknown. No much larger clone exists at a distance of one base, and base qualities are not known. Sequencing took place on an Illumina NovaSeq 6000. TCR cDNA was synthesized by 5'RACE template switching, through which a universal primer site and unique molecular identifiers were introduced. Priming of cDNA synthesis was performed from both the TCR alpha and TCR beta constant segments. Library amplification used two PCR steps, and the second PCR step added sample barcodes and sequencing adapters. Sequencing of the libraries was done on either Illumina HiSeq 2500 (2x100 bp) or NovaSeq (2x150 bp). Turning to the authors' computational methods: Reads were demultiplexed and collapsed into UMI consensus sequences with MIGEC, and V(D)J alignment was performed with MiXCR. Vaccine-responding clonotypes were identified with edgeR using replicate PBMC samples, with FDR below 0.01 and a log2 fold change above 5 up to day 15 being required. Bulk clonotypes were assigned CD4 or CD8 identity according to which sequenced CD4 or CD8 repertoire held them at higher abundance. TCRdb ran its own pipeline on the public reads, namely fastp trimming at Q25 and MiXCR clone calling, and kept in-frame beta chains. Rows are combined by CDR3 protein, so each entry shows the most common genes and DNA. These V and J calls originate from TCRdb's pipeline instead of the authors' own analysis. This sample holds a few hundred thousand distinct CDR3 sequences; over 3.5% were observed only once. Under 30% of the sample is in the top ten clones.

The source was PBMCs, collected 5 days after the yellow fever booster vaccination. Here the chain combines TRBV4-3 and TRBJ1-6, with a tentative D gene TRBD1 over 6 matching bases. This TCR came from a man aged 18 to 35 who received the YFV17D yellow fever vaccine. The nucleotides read TGCGCCAGCAGCCAAGATCAGGGGTCTAATTCACCCCTCCACTTT. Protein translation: CASSQDQGSNSPLHF.